This entry concerns a single T cell receptor beta chain. The data belong to a study of blood T cell repertoires in COVID-19. Study details: Researchers got acute and convalescent COVID-19 samples from the United States, Italy and Spain. The cDNA or gDNA used as material had been derived from T cells, B-cell-depleted T cells, or PBMCs.

Authors' processing steps: Amplification of reference gene primers provided the estimated nucleated cell counts. Sequencing used immunoSEQ multiplex PCR; TCRdb keeps in-frame clones, though not all of them. The V and J calls and clone size are taken from that table; D and trimming were inferred from the DNA. The sample includes about 27,000 clones, 75% to 85% of them seen just once. The CDR3 runs 12 residues. Per the germline V gene, CDR1 is SGHVS and CDR2 is FNYEAQ. V dropped 2 bases and J dropped 13 bases, with 12 bases sitting between them. The sequencing input was peripheral blood. This chain connects TRBV7-6 to TRBJ2-1, with a weak D call TRBD2 (5 bases). The sequence was obtained from a man aged 65 to 79 with active COVID-19. The CDR3 spells CASSLTGRDQFF. Here the CDR3 DNA reads TGTGCCAGCAGCTTAACCGGCCGGGATCAGTTCTTC.